The clone carrying this TCR beta chain was counted many times. Its antigen is not known. The sample comes from a study of CD8 T cells in ankylosing spondylitis. Findings and caveats of the study: About 8 highly homologous variants made up a TCR beta motif, and this motif appeared characteristic of ankylosing spondylitis blood. Relatively scarce in peripheral blood, disease-linked clones were CD8+.

The V gene's germline CDR1 is SGHDT and CDR2 YYEEEE. V lost 2 bases and J lost 7, with 9 bases in between. The CDR3 is made up of 13 amino acids. From the 5' RACE reads, TCRdb called clonotypes with MiXCR, one entry per CDR3 protein. Of 200,000 to 300,000 distinct CDR3 sequences in the sample, roughly a tenth were seen once. V usage is TRBV5-6 and J usage is TRBJ2-2; the D is unclear. This clonotype was sampled from a male donor with ankylosing spondylitis or in good health (not recorded which). The sequenced sample consisted of blood, either unsorted or a sorted T cell fraction (not recorded which). The CDR3 sequence: CASSFGRVGELFF. The CDR3, as DNA: TGTGCCAGCAGCTTTGGCCGGGTCGGGGAGCTGTTTTTT. The full variable domain, in which reference TRBV5-6 and TRBJ2-2 provide the parts outside the CDR3, is DAGVTQSPTHLIKTRGQQVTLRCSPKSGHDTVSWYQQALGQGPQFIFQYYEEEERQRGNFPDRFSGHQFPNYSSELNVNALLLGDSALYLCASSFGRVGELFFGEGSRLTVL.